These T cell receptor beta chains were read from a single sample in a study of T cell responses to AZD1222 COVID-19 vaccine. Sequencing was performed with immunoSEQ multiplex PCR; in TCRdb, only in-frame clones are kept and a portion is missing. The profile shows over 85,000 clones, 90% of them singletons. The sequenced sample was peripheral blood, obtained on day 0 of AZD1222 vaccination. The receptors stem from an adult in good health. Both conserved end residues are part of each CDR3. D genes are given only for firm matches. Where a row states a size, it is once, few, many or the class of an expanded clone; other rows omit it.

V	D	size	J	CDR3	DNA
TRBV7-2	-	-	TRBJ1-2	CASSLGGRKGNDGNGYTF	TGTGCCAGCAGCTTAGGGGGTAGGAAAGGGAACGACGGAAATGGCTACACCTTC
TRBV4-1	TRBD1	-	TRBJ2-7	CASSQDVTGVREQYF	TGCGCCAGCAGCCAAGATGTCACAGGGGTGCGGGAGCAGTACTTC
TRBV18	-	-	TRBJ1-3	CASSPPFNSGNTIYF	TGTGCCAGCTCACCACCGTTTAACTCTGGAAACACCATATATTTT
TRBV5-5	-	-	TRBJ1-5	CASSPYDNQPQHF	TGTGCCAGCAGCCCGTACGACAATCAGCCCCAGCATTTT
TRBV6-5	TRBD1	-	TRBJ1-6	CAGRGWNSPLHF	TGTGCCGGCAGGGGGTGGAATTCACCCCTCCACTTT
TRBV7-2	TRBD1	-	TRBJ1-2	CASSRSGDRLSNYGYTF	TGTGCCAGCAGCCGTTCTGGGGACAGGTTATCTAACTATGGCTACACCTTC
TRBV6-5	-	-	TRBJ2-4	CASSPLGYGNIQYF	TGTGCCAGCAGCCCCCTGGGGTACGGAAACATTCAGTACTTC
TRBV6-2/TRBV6-3	-	few	TRBJ2-2	CASSWTDTGELFF	TGTGCCAGCAGTTGGACAGACACCGGGGAGCTGTTTTTT
TRBV12-3/TRBV12-4	-	once	TRBJ2-5	CASSSLEETQYF	TGTGCCAGCAGCTCCTTGGAAGAGACCCAGTACTTC
TRBV5-8	TRBD2	-	TRBJ2-3	CASSFSLAGHVDTQYF	TGTGCCAGCAGCTTTAGCCTAGCGGGACATGTGGATACGCAGTATTTT
TRBV18	-	-	TRBJ2-3	CASSALADTQYF	TGTGCCAGCTCAGCCTTAGCGGATACGCAGTATTTT
TRBV6-5	TRBD1	-	TRBJ1-5	CASSLTGAQPQHF	TGTGCCAGCAGTCTAACAGGGGCCCAGCCCCAGCATTTT
TRBV6-5	-	once	TRBJ2-7	CVSSYGRTEQYF	TGTGTCAGCAGTTACGGCAGGACCGAGCAGTACTTC
TRBV7-9	-	-	TRBJ2-2	CASSLGAHLTGELFF	TGTGCCAGCAGCCTGGGGGCACACCTCACCGGGGAGCTGTTTTTT
TRBV4-3	TRBD1	-	TRBJ1-2	CASSQEWTGDYGYTF	TGCGCCAGCAGCCAAGAGTGGACAGGGGACTATGGCTACACCTTC
TRBV6-2/TRBV6-3	-	-	TRBJ1-5	CASSYGGPNQPQHF	TGTGCCAGCAGTTATGGGGGGCCCAATCAGCCCCAGCATTTT
TRBV7-7	TRBD1	few	TRBJ2-3	CASSYTGAVTDTQYF	TGTGCTAGCAGTTACACAGGGGCGGTGACAGATACGCAGTATTTT
TRBV18	-	-	TRBJ1-4	CASSLGSKNEKLFF	TGTGCCAGCTCACTCGGCAGTAAAAATGAAAAACTGTTTTTT
TRBV19	TRBD2	-	TRBJ2-1	CASQGLAGYNEQFF	TGTGCCAGTCAGGGACTAGCGGGGTACAATGAGCAGTTCTTC
TRBV3-1/TRBV3-2	-	-	TRBJ1-4	CASSQDGGQGGKLFF	TGTGCCAGCAGCCAAGACGGGGGGCAGGGTGGAAAACTGTTTTTT
TRBV4-1	-	-	TRBJ1-2	CASSQNQGYYGYTF	TGCGCCAGCAGCCAAAATCAGGGGTACTATGGCTACACCTTC
TRBV7-8	-	-	TRBJ1-2	CASSTIRENYGYTF	TGTGCCAGCAGCACAATCAGGGAGAACTATGGCTACACCTTC
TRBV29-1	-	-	TRBJ2-1	CSVARDNEQFF	TGCAGCGTTGCCAGGGACAATGAGCAGTTCTTC
TRBV24-1	TRBD1	once	TRBJ1-5	CATSDGPGQGYQPQHF	TGTGCCACCAGTGACGGCCCGGGACAGGGGTATCAGCCCCAGCATTTT
TRBV4-1	-	-	TRBJ2-5	CASSQDWGQETQYF	TGCGCCAGCAGCCAAGACTGGGGCCAAGAGACCCAGTACTTC
TRBV7-9	TRBD1	-	TRBJ1-6	CASSVPQGSSYNSPLHF	TGTGCCAGCAGCGTACCACAGGGGAGCTCCTATAATTCACCCCTCCACTTT
TRBV12-5	-	-	TRBJ1-2	CASGNDGGYGYTF	TGTGCTAGTGGTAACGATGGTGGCTATGGCTACACCTTC
TRBV11-2	-	-	TRBJ2-5	CASSLARRPETQYF	TGTGCCAGCAGCTTAGCTCGACGCCCAGAGACCCAGTACTTC
TRBV4-1	-	-	TRBJ1-4	CASSHPQGGGEKLFF	TGCGCCAGCAGCCATCCTCAGGGAGGGGGAGAAAAACTGTTTTTT
TRBV6-8	-	-	TRBJ1-2	CASTSDSVDRNYGYTF	TGTGCCAGCACCTCCGACAGCGTGGATAGAAACTATGGCTACACCTTC
TRBV5-1	TRBD1	-	TRBJ1-1	CASSMDRATEAFF	TGCGCCAGCAGCATGGACAGGGCCACTGAAGCTTTCTTT
TRBV18	TRBD1	-	TRBJ1-5	CASSRAGGTQPQHF	TGTGCCAGCTCACGGGCAGGGGGCACTCAGCCCCAGCATTTT
TRBV3-1/TRBV3-2	-	once	TRBJ2-2	CASRVAQSGELFF	TGTGCCAGCAGAGTAGCGCAAAGCGGGGAGCTGTTTTTT
TRBV7-8	-	-	TRBJ1-3	CASSQVTDTIYF	TGTGCCAGCAGCCAGGTTACGGACACCATATATTTT
TRBV29-1	TRBD1	-	TRBJ1-5	CSVGGTDSQPQHF	TGCAGCGTTGGGGGGACAGATAGTCAGCCCCAGCATTTT
TRBV5-1	-	few	TRBJ2-5	CASRAAGKRGETQYF	TGCGCCAGCAGGGCAGCGGGGAAAAGGGGGGAGACCCAGTACTTC
TRBV13	TRBD1	-	TRBJ1-4	CASSSGQGLIREKLFF	TGTGCCAGCAGCTCGGGACAGGGGTTAATTCGGGAAAAACTGTTTTTT
TRBV28	-	once	TRBJ2-7	CASSHAYEQYF	TGTGCCAGCAGCCATGCCTACGAGCAGTACTTC
TRBV11-2	TRBD1	-	TRBJ1-2	CASSSGQGYGYTF	TGTGCCAGCAGCTCTGGACAGGGCTATGGCTACACCTTC
TRBV3-1/TRBV3-2	-	-	TRBJ1-4	CASSQVNSGEKLFF	TGTGCCAGCAGCCAAGTAAATTCGGGTGAAAAACTGTTTTTT
TRBV29-1	-	few	TRBJ1-1	CSVEDGLIGRGEAFF	TGCAGCGTTGAAGACGGACTTATCGGGCGAGGTGAAGCTTTCTTT
TRBV7-6	-	-	TRBJ2-1	CASTLHPGNSYNEQFF	TGTGCCAGCACCCTTCATCCGGGGAACTCCTACAATGAGCAGTTCTTC
TRBV18	-	-	TRBJ1-4	CASSPPTSPKDEKLFF	TGTGCCAGCTCACCACCGACCTCGCCAAAGGATGAAAAACTGTTTTTT
TRBV5-6	-	-	TRBJ1-5	CASSSRQGNQPQHF	TGTGCCAGCAGCTCTCGACAGGGCAATCAGCCCCAGCATTTT
TRBV7-9	TRBD1	-	TRBJ1-6	CASSPGTGEVSPLHF	TGTGCCAGCAGCCCCGGGACAGGGGAAGTTTCACCCCTCCACTTT